A single sample is the source of the 5 T cell receptor beta chains below, sequenced in a study of blood T cell repertoires in COVID-19. Method: immunoSEQ multiplex PCR; TCRdb's copy keeps in-frame clones and lacks some. The table lists about 40,000 clones, about 86% of them singletons. Sequencing input: peripheral blood. These receptors came from a man aged 35 to 55 with active COVID-19.

This chain links TRBV28 with TRBJ2-7, with TRBD2 matching 10 bases. V lost 6 bases to trimming and J lost 0 bases; unmatched junction nucleotides: 8. This CDR3 has 16 residues. The germline V gene has CDR1 MDHEN and CDR2 SYDVKM. The CDR3, as DNA: TGTGCCAGCAGCCGCCCTTCTAGCGGGAGCTCCTACGAGCAGTACTTC. It specifies CASSRPSSGSSYEQYF.

This clone qualifies as medium-sized. The chain recombines TRBV19 with TRBJ1-5; tentatively, D is TRBD1 (5 bases). V was shortened by 7 bases and J by 0 bases, with 19 bases between the two germline ends. Germline CDR1 reads LNHDA; CDR2 reads SQIVND (reference sequence). There are 17 residues in the CDR3. The CDR3 loop reads CASKGRQGNYSNQPQHF. As DNA, the CDR3 is TGTGCCAGTAAGGGGAGGCAGGGCAACTATAGCAATCAGCCCCAGCATTTT. Drawing the rest from reference TRBV19 and TRBJ1-5, the complete variable domain is DGGITQSPKYLFRKEGQNVTLSCEQNLNHDAMYWYRQDPGQGLRLIYYSQIVNDFQKGDIAEGYSVSREKKESFPLTVTSAQKNPTAFYLCASKGRQGNYSNQPQHFGDGTRLSIL.

V is TRBV19 and J is TRBJ1-1; no clear D gene. CDR3 size: 15 residues. V gave up 4 bases and J gave up 3 bases, with 15 bases separating them. Germline-derived CDR1 and CDR2 are LNHDA and SQIVND (reference sequence). DNA for the CDR3: TGTGCCAGTAGTACCGTGGAGGCGCGTGACACTGAAGCTTTCTTT. It codes for CASSTVEARDTEAFF.

The gene calls are TRBV4-1 and TRBJ2-2, with D possibly being TRBD2 (5 bases). The CDR3 length is 14 residues. V lost 3 bases and J lost 3, with 8 bases in between. Per germline, CDR1 MGHRA and CDR2 YSYEKL. Written as DNA, the CDR3 is TGCGCCAGCAGCCATAGGGAGTACACCGGGGAGCTGTTTTTT. This translates into CASSHREYTGELFF.

V usage is TRBV3-1 (or the pseudogene TRBV3-2) and J usage is TRBJ1-1; 10 bases line up with TRBD1. Trimming cost V 1 base and J 5 bases; bases outside gene matches: 7. The germline V gene encodes CDR1 LGHDT and CDR2 YNNKEL (reference sequence). The CDR3 loop spans 16 amino acids. The CDR3 DNA sequence: TGTGCCAGCAGCCAAGGGACAGGGGGTTGGGAAACTGAAGCTTTCTTT. Encoded protein: CASSQGTGGWETEAFF.